This TCR beta chain was captured by sequencing in a study of T cell responses to AZD1222 COVID-19 vaccine. Overall study results and limits: As reported, nearly half of all spike-specific TCRs target variant regions that are unmutated. Baseline seropositives among AZD1222 recipients totaled only five or six. Every sample of the repertoires postdated the peak T cell response. Elevations in Spike-specific TCR breadth and depth followed administration of two AZD1222 doses.

Germline CDR1 MNHEY, CDR2 SVGEGT. The CDR3 covers 19 residues. The junction had 5 bases not matched to a gene; V was cut back by 2 bases and J by 0 bases. In the case of this clone: Its antigen is unidentified.

Produced via immunoSEQ multiplex PCR; TCRdb's table is partial and in-frame only. The sample has 170,000 or so clones; about nine tenths are singletons. Sample: peripheral blood, taken on day 0 of AZD1222 vaccination. The rearrangement joins TRBV6-2 or TRBV6-3 to TRBJ2-6; the match to TRBD2 covers 12 bases. This receptor was identified in an adult in good health. CDR3 sequence: CASSYRTSGILSGANVLTF. CDR3 sequence (DNA): TGTGCCAGCAGTTACCGGACTAGCGGGATACTCTCTGGGGCCAACGTCCTGACTTTC.